Shown below are 8 T cell receptor beta chains from a single sample sequenced in a study of vaccination and CD4 T cells after COVID-19. The Oncomine TCR Beta short-read assay sequenced DNA from cultured CD4+ T cells. One entry per CDR3 protein results from TCRdb running MiXCR on the PCR reads. This table has 20,000 to 30,000 distinct CDR3 sequences, about two fifths appearing once. These receptors' antigens are unknown. Time point indicated: late sampling 161 to 241 days after vaccination in three convalescent patients. Specified treatment: roughly 11-day PBMC culture with coronavirus spike peptide pools or control peptides (ViraFEST assay). Sequencing used CD4+ T cells from blood, cultured in vitro, obtained about 7 months after SARS-CoV-2 vaccination. The receptors were gathered from a human donor who had recovered from COVID-19.

The rearrangement joins TRBV21-1 to TRBJ1-2; the D call TRBD1 from the table was never checked on the DNA. TRBV21-1 is a documented pseudogene. CDR3 size: 18 residues. CDR3 in DNA: TGTGCCAGCAGCAAAAGTTACAATCGACAGGGGGCGGACTATGGCTACACCTTC. Translating gives CASSKSYNRQGADYGYTF.

This chain uses TRBV20-1 with TRBJ2-3; TRBD2 agrees at 7 bases. Germline CDR1 and CDR2: DFQATT and SNEGSKA (reference sequence). The CDR3 totals 15 residues. V gave up 0 bases and J gave up 2 bases; unmatched junction bases: 5. This CDR3 reads CSARDVTSDTDTQYF. CDR3 nucleotide sequence: TGCAGTGCTAGAGATGTAACTAGCGACACAGATACGCAGTATTTT.

The chain employs TRBV9 and TRBJ2-6, with D uncertain. The CDR3 loop spans 14 amino acids. Germline CDR1 and CDR2: SGDLS and YYNGEE. Trimming pared 0 bases from V and 1 base from J, leaving 2 bases between. The DNA for the CDR3 is TGTGCCAGCAGCGTAGTGTCTGGGGCCAACGTCCTGACTTTC. This sequence encodes CASSVVSGANVLTF.

This rearrangement joins TRBV10-1 to TRBJ1-2; TRBD1 matches 9 bases. Germline V gene data show CDR1 as WNHNN and CDR2 as SYGVQD (reference sequence). CDR3 length equals 13 residues. V was clipped by 6 bases and J by 4 bases; unmatched bases: 3. CDR3 amino acids: CASSSTGGYGYTF. CDR3 nucleotide sequence: TGCGCCAGCAGCTCGACAGGGGGCTATGGCTACACCTTC.

The chain is built from TRBV20-1 and TRBJ1-1; 8 positions match TRBD1. The CDR3 is 16 residues long. The V and J ends lost 0 bases and 7 bases, in that order; junction bases with no gene match: 13. Germline assignment: CDR1 DFQATT and CDR2 SNEGSKA (reference sequence). CDR3 coding DNA: TGCAGTGCTAGAGATAGGTCCGGGGGTGGACAGGGTGAAGCTTTCTTT. Protein sequence: CSARDRSGGGQGEAFF.

This clonotype turned up a few times. The chain carries TRBV20-1 and TRBJ2-7; 10 bases line up with TRBD2. CDR3 length: 13 amino acids. The germline gives CDR1 DFQATT, CDR2 SNEGSKA (reference sequence). J gave up 6 bases and V 3 bases, and 5 bases lay outside the gene matches. The CDR3 loop reads CSASPSGSREQYF. The DNA of the CDR3 is TGCAGTGCTAGCCCTAGCGGGAGCCGCGAGCAGTACTTC.

This clonotype was picked up a small number of times. This rearrangement joins TRBV20-1 to TRBJ2-2; TRBD1 matches 7 bases. The CDR3 runs to 14 residues. Looked up from germline, CDR1 is DFQATT and CDR2 is SNEGSKA (reference sequence). J was trimmed by 2 bases and V by 2 bases; bases with no gene match: 2. This chain's CDR3 is CSARRQGNTGELFF. The DNA for the CDR3 is TGCAGTGCTAGAAGACAGGGAAACACCGGGGAGCTGTTTTTT.

This clonotype has a single count. CDR3 bases: TGTGCCAGCAGCTCTAGAACCGGGGTGGGGAACACTGAAGCTTTCTTT. Amino acids: CASSSRTGVGNTEAFF. This sequence joins TRBV7-2 and TRBJ1-1, with D uncertain. With 4 bases removed from V and 1 base from J, the gap between germline ends came to 16 bases. CDR1 is SGHTA, CDR2 FQGNSA, per germline. The CDR3 length is 16 residues.